This TCR beta chain derives from a study of T-cell memory formation after mild COVID-19. Study as a whole: Clustering of TCRs was largely donor specific.

This clonotype has a handful of counts. Its antigen remains unidentified. 5'RACE with constant-segment primers built TCRalpha and TCRbeta cDNA libraries with UMIs. Each CDR3 protein is one row after TCRdb ran MiXCR on the 5' RACE reads. Altogether 300,000 or so distinct CDR3 sequences are present, roughly 15% being singletons, with the ten largest covering about a fifth. The CDR3 totals 16 residues. The V gene end was trimmed by 4 bases and the J gene end by 0 bases; junction bases not matched to a gene: 4. General study results and limits: Clones contracting over day 15 to 85 were CD4/CD8 balanced, with later expanders leaning CD4+.

The sample taken for sequencing was PBMCs or a T cell subset sorted from them (not recorded which). The rearrangement uses TRBV23-1 and TRBJ2-3, with 10 bases lining up with TRBD2. TRBV23-1 has ORF status, its function being uncertain. This TCR derives from a man between 18 and 35 years old who had mild COVID-19 (a few samples of this study predate the infection). Cell type and time point are not known. The CDR3 DNA is TGCGCCAGCAGTCTCCTAGCGGGGGATAGCACAGATACGCAGTATTTT. Its protein is CASSLLAGDSTDTQYF.